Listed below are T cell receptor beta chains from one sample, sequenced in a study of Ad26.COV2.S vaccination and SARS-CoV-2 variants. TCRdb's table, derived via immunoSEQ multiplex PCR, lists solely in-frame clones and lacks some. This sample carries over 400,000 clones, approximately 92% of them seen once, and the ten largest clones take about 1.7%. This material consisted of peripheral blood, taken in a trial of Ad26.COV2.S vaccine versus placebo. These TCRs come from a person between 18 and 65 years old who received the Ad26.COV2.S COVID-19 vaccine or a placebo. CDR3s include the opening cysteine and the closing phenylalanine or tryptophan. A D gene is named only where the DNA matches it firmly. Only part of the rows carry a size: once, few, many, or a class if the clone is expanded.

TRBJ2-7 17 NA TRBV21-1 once TGTGCCAGCAGCAAAGGGTTTTGTCAGGGCCGAAACTACGAGCAGTACTTC CASSKGFCQGRNYEQYF
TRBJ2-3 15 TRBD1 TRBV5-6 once TGTGCCAGCAGCTTTGGGGACAGGAGCCCAGATACGCAGTATTTT CASSFGDRSPDTQYF
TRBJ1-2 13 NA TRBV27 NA TGTGCCAGCAGTTTCAGTCGACAGTATGGCTACACCTTC CASSFSRQYGYTF
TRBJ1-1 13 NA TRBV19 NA TGTGCCAGTATTACTGACAGCAACACTGAAGCTTTCTTT CASITDSNTEAFF
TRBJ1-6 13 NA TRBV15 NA TGTGCCACCAGCAGAACAGGGACGGCACCCCTCCACTTT CATSRTGTAPLHF
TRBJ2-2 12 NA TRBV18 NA TGTGCCAGCTCAGGGGGCACCGGGGAGCTGTTTTTT CASSGGTGELFF
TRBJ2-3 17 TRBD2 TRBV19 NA TGTGCCAGTAGTAGATCAGGGTCTAGCGGGGGGTGGGATACGCAGTATTTT CASSRSGSSGGWDTQYF
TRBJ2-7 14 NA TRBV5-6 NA TGTGCCAGCAGCTCCCGGGCAGGGTCCTACGAGCAGTACTTC CASSSRAGSYEQYF
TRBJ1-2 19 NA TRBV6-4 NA TGTGCCAGCAGCGCCTCCGGGACAAGCCCTCCGTCGATGGTGCGAGGCTACACCTTC CASSASGTSPPSMVRGYTF
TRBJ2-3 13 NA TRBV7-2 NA TGTGCCAGCAGCACCGACAGGAGGGATACGCAGTATTTT CASSTDRRDTQYF
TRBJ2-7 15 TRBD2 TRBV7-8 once TGTGCCAGCAGCCAAGCGGGGTCGAGCTCCTACGAGCAGTACTTC CASSQAGSSSYEQYF
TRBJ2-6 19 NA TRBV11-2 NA TGTGCCAGCAGCGACCTTGGCTGGGGGGCAGTCTCTGGGGCCAACGTCCTGACTTTC CASSDLGWGAVSGANVLTF
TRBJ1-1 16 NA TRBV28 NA TGTGCCAGCAGTTTGCCTAACAGGGCCATGAACACTGAAGCTTTCTTT CASSLPNRAMNTEAFF
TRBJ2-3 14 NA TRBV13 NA TGTGCCAGCAGTTCCCAGGGGAAAACAGATACGCAGTATTTT CASSSQGKTDTQYF
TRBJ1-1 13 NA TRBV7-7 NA TGTGCCAGCAGCTTAGCGGACGGATCTGAAGCTTTCTTT CASSLADGSEAFF
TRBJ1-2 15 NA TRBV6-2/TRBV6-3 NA TGTGCCAGCAGTTACTCCCAGGGCAGGGACTATGGCTACACCTTC CASSYSQGRDYGYTF
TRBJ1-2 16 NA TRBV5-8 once TGTGCCAGCAGCTTGATGGACAGTGGACCTAACTATGGCTACACCTTC CASSLMDSGPNYGYTF
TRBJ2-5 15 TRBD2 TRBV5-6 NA TGTGCCAGCAGCCTTGGACTAGCGGGCCAAGAGACCCAGTACTTC CASSLGLAGQETQYF
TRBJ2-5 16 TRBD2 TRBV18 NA TGTGCCAGCTCACTCGGGAGCGGGGTTGGCCAAGAGACCCAGTACTTC CASSLGSGVGQETQYF
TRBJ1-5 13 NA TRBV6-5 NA TGTGCCAGCAGGACAGGCCTCAATCAGCCCCAGCATTTT CASRTGLNQPQHF
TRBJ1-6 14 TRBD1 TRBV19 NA TGTGCCAGTAAGGGACAGGGAATGGTTTCACCCCTCCACTTT CASKGQGMVSPLHF
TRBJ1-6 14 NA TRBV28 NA TGTGCCAGCTTCCCCGGGGTTTATAATTCACCCCTCCACTTT CASFPGVYNSPLHF
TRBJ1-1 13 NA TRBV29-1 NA TGCAGCGCAGTGGGTCGGGTGAACACTGAAGCTTTCTTT CSAVGRVNTEAFF
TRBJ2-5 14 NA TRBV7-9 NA TGTGCCAGCAGCTTAGCGGGGGGACAAGAGACCCAGTACTTC CASSLAGGQETQYF
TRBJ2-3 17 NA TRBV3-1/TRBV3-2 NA TGTGCCAGCAGCCAAGATGGGGCGCAAGGAGTTTCAGATACGCAGTATTTT CASSQDGAQGVSDTQYF
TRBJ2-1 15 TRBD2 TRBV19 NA TGTGCCAGTAGCCCCATGACTAGCGGAAACAATGAGCAGTTCTTC CASSPMTSGNNEQFF
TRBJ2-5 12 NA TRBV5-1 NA TGCGCCAGCAGCTTCAATCAAGAGACCCAGTACTTC CASSFNQETQYF
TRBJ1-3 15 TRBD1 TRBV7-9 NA TGTGCCGGAATACGGGACAGGAACTCTGGAAACACCATATATTTT CAGIRDRNSGNTIYF
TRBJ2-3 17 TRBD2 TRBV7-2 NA TGTGCCAGCAGCTTAGCCGGGACTAGCGGGGGCACAGATACGCAGTATTTT CASSLAGTSGGTDTQYF
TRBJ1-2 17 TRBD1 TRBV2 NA TGTGCCAGCAGTCTCCGGGACAGTATACCTTTTAACTATGGCTACACCTTC CASSLRDSIPFNYGYTF
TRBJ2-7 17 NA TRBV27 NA TGTGCCAGCAGTCCCCTTCCCCCCGAGGGCCGCCATTACGAGCAGTACTTC CASSPLPPEGRHYEQYF
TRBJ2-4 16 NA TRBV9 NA TGTGCCAGCAGCGTAGTGCTAGGAAACCGGGGTAACATTCAGTACTTC CASSVVLGNRGNIQYF
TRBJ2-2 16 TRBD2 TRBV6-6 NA TGTGCCAGCAGTTCTGGAGTTGCGGGGGGGCCCGGGGAGCTGTTTTTT CASSSGVAGGPGELFF
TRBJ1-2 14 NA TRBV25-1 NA TGTGCCAGCAGTGAGTCTCCAGCAAACTATGGCTACACCTTC CASSESPANYGYTF
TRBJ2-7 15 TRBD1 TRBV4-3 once TGCGCCAGCAGCCAAGTCGGACAGGGGGCCGGAGAGCAGTACTTC CASSQVGQGAGEQYF
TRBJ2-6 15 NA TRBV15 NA TGTGCCACCAGCAGAGAAAGGACTGGGGCCAACGTCCTGACTTTC CATSRERTGANVLTF
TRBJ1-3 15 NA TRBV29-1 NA TGCAGCGTTGCCAAGAGGGCGTTATCTGGAAACACCATATATTTT CSVAKRALSGNTIYF
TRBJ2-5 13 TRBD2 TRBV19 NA TGTGCCAGTAGTAGGGAGCGGGGAGAGACCCAGTACTTC CASSRERGETQYF
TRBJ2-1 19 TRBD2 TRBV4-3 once TGCGCCAGCAGCCAAGAGTGGGAGAGTGGGCTAGCGGGGGTCAATGAGCAGTTCTTC CASSQEWESGLAGVNEQFF
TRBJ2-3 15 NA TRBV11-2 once TGTGCCAGCAGCCTGGGGGGCCTGAGCACAGATACGCAGTATTTT CASSLGGLSTDTQYF
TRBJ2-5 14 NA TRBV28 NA TGTGCCAGCAACCATAGGGCCTTCCAAGAGACCCAGTACTTC CASNHRAFQETQYF
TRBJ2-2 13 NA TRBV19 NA TGTGCCAGTAGTCTGACGGTCACCGGGGAGCTGTTTTTT CASSLTVTGELFF
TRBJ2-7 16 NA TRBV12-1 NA TGTGCCAGCAGCTTTGTCACGGGACTATCTTCCTACGAGCAGTACTTC CASSFVTGLSSYEQYF
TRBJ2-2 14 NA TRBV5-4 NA TGTGCCAGCAGTAGGACGGAAAACACCGGGGAGCTGTTTTTT CASSRTENTGELFF
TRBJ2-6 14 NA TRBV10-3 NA TGTGCCATCAGTCCCGAGGGAGGGGCCAACGTCCTGACTTTC CAISPEGGANVLTF
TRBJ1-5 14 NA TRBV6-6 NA TGTGCCAGCAGTTACAGCCAGGGGAATCAGCCCCAGCATTTT CASSYSQGNQPQHF
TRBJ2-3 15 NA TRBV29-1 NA TGCAGCGTTGAAGAGTTAGCGTTGAGCGCAGATACGCAGTATTTT CSVEELALSADTQYF
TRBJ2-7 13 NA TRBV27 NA TGTGCCAGCAGTTTACGGCTACCCCTCGGGCAGTACTTC CASSLRLPLGQYF
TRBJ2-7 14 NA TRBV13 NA TGTGCCAGCAGCTTAGGAGACAGTTCCTACGAGCAGTACTTC CASSLGDSSYEQYF
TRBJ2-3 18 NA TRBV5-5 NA TGTGCCAGCAGCTTGTGGAAGGGGCGGTTCTTCGGCACAGATACGCAGTATTTT CASSLWKGRFFGTDTQYF
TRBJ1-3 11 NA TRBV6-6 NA TGTGCCAGCAGTTGGGAAAACACCATATATTTT CASSWENTIYF
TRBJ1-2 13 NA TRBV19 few TGTGCCAGTAGTATGGACAGCGGGATGCGCTACACCTTC CASSMDSGMRYTF
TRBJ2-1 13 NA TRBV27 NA TGTGCCAGCGGCACAGGGTCCTACAATGAGCAGTTCTTC CASGTGSYNEQFF
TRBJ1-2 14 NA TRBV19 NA TGTGCCAGTAGTATTCCGGGGGCAAACTATGGCTACACCTTC CASSIPGANYGYTF
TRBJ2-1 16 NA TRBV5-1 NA TGCGCCAGCAGAATTACGAACACAGAACCCTACAATGAGCAGTTCTTC CASRITNTEPYNEQFF
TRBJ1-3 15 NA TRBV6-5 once TGTGCCAGCAGCCTGGACAGATACTCTGGAAACACCATATATTTT CASSLDRYSGNTIYF
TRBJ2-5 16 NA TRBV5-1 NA TGCGCCAGCAGCAGGGAGGGGGGCAACTCGAAAGAGACCCAGTACTTC CASSREGGNSKETQYF
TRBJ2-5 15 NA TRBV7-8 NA TGTGCCAGCAGCTTAGGTCAGGCGTTACAAGAGACCCAGTACTTC CASSLGQALQETQYF
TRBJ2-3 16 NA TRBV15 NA TGTGCCACCAGCAGCATAGGGGGGCCCGGCACAGATACGCAGTATTTT CATSSIGGPGTDTQYF
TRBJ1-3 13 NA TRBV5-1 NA TGCGCCAGCAGCTCCGACTCTGGAAACACCATATATTTT CASSSDSGNTIYF